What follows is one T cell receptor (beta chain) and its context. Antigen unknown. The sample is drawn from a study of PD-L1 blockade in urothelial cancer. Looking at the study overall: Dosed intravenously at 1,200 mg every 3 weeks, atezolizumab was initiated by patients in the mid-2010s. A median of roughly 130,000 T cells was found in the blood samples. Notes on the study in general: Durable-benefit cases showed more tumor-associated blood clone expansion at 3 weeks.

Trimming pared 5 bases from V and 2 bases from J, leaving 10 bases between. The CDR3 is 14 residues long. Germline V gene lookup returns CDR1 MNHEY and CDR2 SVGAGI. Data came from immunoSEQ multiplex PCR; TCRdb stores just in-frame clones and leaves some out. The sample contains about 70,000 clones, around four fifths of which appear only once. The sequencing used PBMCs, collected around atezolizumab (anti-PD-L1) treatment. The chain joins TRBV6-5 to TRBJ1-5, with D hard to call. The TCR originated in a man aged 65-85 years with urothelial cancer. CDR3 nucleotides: TGTGCCAGCAGTCCGGTTGGTGGCAATCAGCCCCAGCATTTT. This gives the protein CASSPVGGNQPQHF.